This T cell receptor (beta chain) was sequenced during a study of cytomegalovirus exposure and HLA in healthy donors. On the study more broadly: A previous analysis identified more than 100 million unique TCR beta sequences derived from approximately 190 million T cells.

Germline CDR1 is LGHNA and CDR2 is YSLEER. The CDR3 is made up of 16 amino acids. The ends were cut back, 0 bases at V and 8 bases at J, with 17 bases in the middle. The study ran its PCR with 60 Vbeta and 13 Jbeta primers. The table came from immunoSEQ multiplex PCR; TCRdb's copy has only in-frame clones and leaves some out. The sample carries 180,000 or so clones, about 77% recorded once. The specimen sequenced was PBMCs. This sequence originates from a female donor in good health and CMV-seronegative. This chain joins TRBV4-3 and TRBJ2-4; tentatively, D is TRBD2 (6 bases). CDR3 DNA sequence: TGCGCCAGCAGCCAAGATGAGGATGCAGCGGGCGACATTCAGTACTTC. The encoded protein is CASSQDEDAAGDIQYF.